Below, 19 T cell receptor beta chains from the same sample are listed, as sequenced in a study of cytomegalovirus exposure and HLA in healthy donors. PCR primers comprised 60 Vbeta and 13 Jbeta primers. Sequencing was performed with immunoSEQ multiplex PCR; in TCRdb, only in-frame clones are kept and a portion is missing. Of roughly 100,000 clones in the sample, roughly three quarters were seen once. The sequenced sample consisted of PBMCs. These receptors originate from a female donor in good health and CMV-seronegative.

DNA for the CDR3: TGTGCCTGGGGGGAGACAGATACGCAGTATTTT. Translated, it gives CAWGETDTQYF. The J gene is TRBJ2-3, the V gene TRBV30, with D perhaps TRBD2 (5 bases). Per the germline V gene, CDR1 is GTSNPN and CDR2 is SVGIG (reference sequence). V lost 5 bases, J lost 3 bases, and 6 bases lay in between. The CDR3 totals 11 residues.

This clone was seen only a few times. This chain connects TRBV5-1 to TRBJ1-2; 8 bases are a match to TRBD1. Germline-derived CDR1 and CDR2 are SGHRS and YFSETQ. Trimming removed 4 bases from V and 4 bases from J; junction bases left unmatched: 6. The CDR3 has 14 amino acids. As DNA, the CDR3 is TGCGCCAGCAGCCCGGCCGGACAGGGCTATGGCTACACCTTC. Amino acid sequence: CASSPAGQGYGYTF.

This chain connects TRBV6-5 to TRBJ1-2; 9 nucleotides align to TRBD1. Germline V gene sequence: CDR1 MNHEY, CDR2 SVGAGI. V lost 2 bases to trimming and J lost 5 bases; unmatched junction nucleotides: 6. The CDR3 length is 15 residues. The CDR3 is CASSYGEGQGYGYTF. CDR3 DNA sequence: TGTGCCAGCAGTTACGGGGAGGGACAGGGATATGGCTACACCTTC.

The V call is TRBV2, the J call TRBJ1-5; no definite D call. The germline V gene has CDR1 SNHLY and CDR2 FYNNEI. The CDR3 has 15 amino acids. Trimming left V 6 bases short and J 2 bases short, with 14 bases between. This CDR3 is CASSAEGFGNQPQHF. CDR3 sequence (DNA): TGTGCCAGCAGCGCAGAGGGTTTCGGCAATCAGCCCCAGCATTTT.

The chain combines TRBV7-2 with TRBJ1-5; no clear D gene. This CDR3 is 13 amino acids long. The germline V gene encodes CDR1 SGHTA and CDR2 FQGNSA. V lost 5 bases and J lost 2, with 7 bases in between. The CDR3 DNA reads TGTGCCAGCAGCCTGAGCCGCAATCAGCCCCAGCATTTT. It codes for CASSLSRNQPQHF.

This rearrangement joins TRBV28 to TRBJ1-1; 8 bases are a match to TRBD1. There are 16 residues in the CDR3. CDR1 is MDHEN and CDR2 is SYDVKM in the germline V gene. With V trimmed by 7 bases and J by 1 base, 11 bases remained unmatched. The CDR3 loop reads CASNELPGGANTEAFF. The CDR3 DNA reads TGTGCCAGCAACGAACTCCCAGGGGGCGCGAACACTGAAGCTTTCTTT. The full variable domain, rest sourced from reference TRBV28 and TRBJ1-1, is DVKVTQSSRYLVKRTGEKVFLECVQDMDHENMFWYRQDPGLGLRLIYFSYDVKMKEKGDIPEGYSVSREKKERFSLILESASTNQTSMYLCASNELPGGANTEAFFGQGTRLTVV.

This clone was counted between two and nine times. Sequence at one end of the junction differs from germline and may be a read error. This sequence joins TRBV7-7 and TRBJ2-7, with 9 bases fitting TRBD1. The CDR3 length is 15 residues. CDR1 and CDR2 from the germline V gene are SSHAT and FNYEAQ (reference sequence). For the CDR3, the DNA is TGTGCTAGCAGCCCACGGACAGGGGACTATCACGAGCAGTACTTC. This sequence encodes CASSPRTGDYHEQYF.

The rearrangement links TRBV9 to TRBJ1-5, with D possibly being TRBD1 (5 bases). The germline V and J ends were trimmed by 0 bases and 6 bases, with 10 bases remaining between them. Germline assignment: CDR1 SGDLS and CDR2 YYNGEE. CDR3 length: 14 amino acids. The chain's CDR3 is CASSVGRGSQPQHF. The CDR3 nucleotides are TGTGCCAGCAGCGTAGGTAGGGGTAGTCAGCCCCAGCATTTT.

In DNA form, the CDR3 reads TGTGCCAGCAGTTACCGCAGGGAAATTGGAAACACCATATATTTT. Amino acid sequence: CASSYRREIGNTIYF. The gene calls are TRBV6-5 and TRBJ1-3; possibly TRBD1 for D (5 bases). The V and J ends lost 2 bases and 3 bases respectively, with 11 bases between them. Germline CDR1 and CDR2: MNHEY and SVGAGI. The length of the CDR3 is 15 residues.

The chain carries TRBV6-1 and TRBJ2-7, with TRBD1 identical over 8 bases. The V gene's germline CDR1 is MNHNS and CDR2 SASEGT. The V gene end was trimmed by 6 bases and the J gene end by 9 bases; junction bases not matched to a gene: 10. The CDR3 length is 13 residues. The CDR3 loop is CASRTGAKATQYF. The DNA of the CDR3 is TGTGCCAGCAGGACAGGGGCCAAAGCAACGCAGTACTTC.

J is TRBJ2-6 and V is TRBV18; TRBD1 matches at 7 bases. The CDR3 runs to 15 residues. Looked up from germline, CDR1 is KGHSH and CDR2 is LQKENI. Trimming took 3 bases from V and 2 from J; bases not matched to a gene: 1. The CDR3 DNA is TGTGCCAGCTCACCCACAGGGGCTGGGGCCAACGTCCTGACTTTC. Protein: CASSPTGAGANVLTF. The full variable domain, its missing parts supplied by reference TRBV18 and TRBJ2-6, is NAGVMQNPRHLVRRRGQEARLRCSPMKGHSHVYWYRQLPEEGLKFMVYLQKENIIDESGMPKERFSAEFPKEGPSILRIQQVVRGDSAAYFCASSPTGAGANVLTFGAGSRLTVL.

The chain carries TRBV6-1 and TRBJ1-5, with TRBD1 identical over 7 bases. The CDR3 runs to 16 residues. Unmatched junction bases numbered 7, after V lost 1 base and J lost 4 bases. Per germline, CDR1 MNHNS and CDR2 SASEGT. The CDR3 is CASSEGQGMRNQPQHF. The CDR3 DNA reads as TGTGCCAGCAGTGAAGGACAGGGAATGAGAAATCAGCCCCAGCATTTT.

V is TRBV4-2 and J is TRBJ1-4; tentative D call: TRBD1 (5 bases). Trimming pared 1 base from V and 8 bases from J, leaving 17 bases between. Per germline, CDR1 LGHNA and CDR2 YNFKEQ. This CDR3 is 16 amino acids long. CDR3 region: CASSQVYSGFEEKLFF. As DNA, the CDR3 is TGTGCCAGCAGCCAAGTCTACTCAGGGTTTGAAGAAAAACTGTTTTTT.

The genes are TRBV29-1 and TRBJ1-2; 10 nucleotides agree with TRBD1. CDR1 is SQVTM and CDR2 is ANQGSEA in the germline V gene. This CDR3 region has 11 residues. V was clipped by 6 bases and J by 8 bases; unmatched bases: 3. The CDR3 loop reads CSVGTGVGYTF. CDR3 nucleotides: TGCAGCGTCGGGACAGGGGTAGGCTACACCTTC.

The gene calls are TRBV6-5 and TRBJ1-6, with 7 bases lining up with TRBD1. The CDR3 totals 15 residues. J lost 7 bases, V lost 6 bases, and 9 bases had no gene match. In germline, CDR1 is MNHEY, CDR2 SVGAGI. The CDR3 reads CASRYTGTVNSPLHF. For the CDR3, the DNA is TGTGCCAGCAGATACACTGGGACAGTCAATTCACCCCTCCACTTT.

The genes are TRBV19 and TRBJ1-6, with D unclear. Germline V gene sequence: CDR1 LNHDA, CDR2 SQIVND (reference sequence). The ends were cut back, 7 bases at V and 3 bases at J, with 16 bases in the middle. The CDR3 has 16 amino acids. DNA of the CDR3: TGTGCCAGTAAATTCGGACCGGGGATCTATAATTCACCCCTCCACTTT. This encodes CASKFGPGIYNSPLHF.

V and J are TRBV5-1 and TRBJ2-2; 7 nucleotides match TRBD1. Losses at the gene ends were 4 bases for V and 0 bases for J; bases not matched to a gene: 6. This CDR3 is built from 16 residues. Germline V gene data show CDR1 as SGHRS and CDR2 as YFSETQ. The DNA for the CDR3 is TGCGCCAGCAGCCCAACCGGGACAGCGAACACCGGGGAGCTGTTTTTT. Translated: CASSPTGTANTGELFF.

The gene calls are TRBV27 and TRBJ1-1; TRBD1 agrees at 8 bases. The CDR3 length is 15 residues. The ends lost 6 bases at V and 3 bases at J; junction bases unmatched: 9. Germline V gene lookup returns CDR1 MNHEY and CDR2 SMNVEV (reference sequence). This CDR3 is CASRHGQGFYTEAFF. CDR3 bases: TGTGCCAGCAGACATGGACAGGGATTCTACACTGAAGCTTTCTTT.

The gene calls are TRBV7-2 and TRBJ2-7, with D possibly being TRBD1 (5 bases). CDR1 and CDR2 (germline): SGHTA, FQGNSA. The CDR3 consists of 14 residues. V was cut by 7 bases and J by 0 bases, with 13 bases left in between. The CDR3 region is CASNTGGFSYEQYF. DNA of the CDR3: TGTGCCAGCAACACAGGCGGATTCTCCTACGAGCAGTACTTC. Full variable domain (remainder filled in from reference TRBV7-2 and TRBJ2-7): GAGVSQSPSNKVTEKGKDVELRCDPISGHTALYWYRQSLGQGLEFLIYFQGNSAPDKSGLPSDRFSAERTGGSVSTLTIQRTQQEDSAVYLCASNTGGFSYEQYFGPGTRLTVT.